This TCR beta chain was identified in a study of technical replicates of blood from several donors (dated by TCRdb to the late 2010s). Concerning this clone itself: Its antigen is currently not known. Per-base qualities were not stored, and no clone one base away is much larger.

Receptors were amplified or captured by the immunoSEQ multiplex PCR assay. The clones in this table, taken by TCRdb from immuneACCESS, are in-frame only. Not every clone is retained; where verified, under half of the shortfall comes from an unresolved V gene, and the cause of the rest is unknown. Within this sample are about 88,000 clones, with around 94% of them counted one time only. Clones ranked in the top ten supply more than 0.2% of the sample. CDR3 length: 15 amino acids, cysteine to phenylalanine. CDR3 DNA only is kept here, 45 bases in frame from base 1. In the germline V gene, CDR1 corresponds to SGDLS and CDR2 to YYNGEE. Ends trimmed: V by 3 bases, J by 4 bases; bases unmatched to a gene: 1.

The V and J genes are TRBV9 and TRBJ2-2; 12 of the junction bases match TRBD1. This sequence was found in a human donor in good health. Sequencing was carried out using T cells isolated from PBMCs. The CDR3 region has the sequence CASSAGQGATGELFF. Here is the DNA: TGTGCCAGCAGCGCGGGACAGGGGGCCACCGGGGAGCTGTTTTTT. The CDR3, completed at both ends by the reference TRBV9 and TRBJ2-2 genes, gives the full variable domain DSGVTQTPKHLITATGQRVTLRCSPRSGDLSVYWYQQSLDQGLQFLIQYYNGEERAKGNILERFSAQQFPDLHSELNLSSLELGDSALYFCASSAGQGATGELFFGEGSRLTVL.